The TCR beta chain described here comes from a study of cytotoxic CD8 clonotypes in ibrutinib-treated CLL. As for the study in general: The cohort had 11 relapsed/refractory and over 14 treatment-naive patients, some 18 IGHV unmutated. Study-level results: Public clonotypes, an uncommon group, contracted or remained stable on treatment. Age-matched healthy donor levels were exceeded by baseline clonality, which tracked circulating CD8+ T-cell counts.

Repertoires were generated with immunoSEQ multiplex PCR, while TCRdb's copy carries only in-frame clones and drops some. This sample has some 84,000 clones, with 86% found just once. Concerning this clone: What it binds is not known.

This CDR3 contains 14 residues. Unmatched junction bases numbered 5, after V lost 4 bases and J lost 3 bases. Germline assignment: CDR1 KGHSH and CDR2 LQKENI. PBMCs were cryopreserved, and roughly 2.2 micrograms of genomic DNA from them went into TCR beta libraries. The receptor was isolated from a human donor with chronic lymphocytic leukemia. The chain uses TRBV18 and TRBJ2-7; 8 nucleotides line up with TRBD1. The sample was PBMCs, taken before ibrutinib treatment. The CDR3 DNA reads as TGTGCCAGCTCACAAGACAGGGGCGGCTACGAGCAGTACTTC. This codes for CASSQDRGGYEQYF.